This TCR beta chain was identified during a study of vaccination and CD4 T cells after COVID-19 (dated by TCRdb to between 2021 and 2024). Looking at the study overall: Convalescent patients had a positive SARS-CoV-2 result on nasal swab PCR, and of these patients, some 10 had mild disease and one had severe disease. Post-vaccine blood samples were collected a median of approximately eleven weeks after the second vaccine dose, ranging from roughly 13 to 250 days. Participants got two doses of the Pfizer-BioNTech BNT162b2 vaccine (n=8) or two doses of the Moderna mRNA-1273 vaccine (n=2). Culture stimuli were overlapping spike peptide pools from SARS-CoV-2 and from the common cold coronaviruses HCoV-NL63, HCoV-OC43 and HCoV-229E. Post-COVID blood samples were collected from convalescent patients a median of around 100 days after diagnosis, with a range of roughly 30 to 161 days. Control cultures used a CEFX viral epitope pool as positive control, an HIV-1 Nef peptide pool as negative control, or no peptide. In ten to eleven COVID-19 convalescent patients and 4 infection-naive healthy vaccine recipients, the spike-specific CD4+ TCR repertoire before mRNA vaccination was compared with the repertoire after mRNA vaccination. Six males and four females were included in the convalescent cohort, with two Hispanic individuals, seven Caucasians, two Asians and one multiracial person represented. Beyond this particular receptor, the publication reports: In convalescent patients, nearly all vaccine-specific clones (304 of 307) were found to be mono-reactive for SARS-CoV-2 spike rather than cross-reactive with common cold coronaviruses. The number of convalescent patients in the study was relatively small, and the study did not examine early timepoints following natural infection. The median number of SARS-CoV-2-reactive clonotypes rose from 20 to 25 after infection to roughly 40 after vaccination, but the change was not significant. In convalescent patients, a median around 90% of post-vaccine SARS-CoV-2-reactive clones were detected only after vaccination, suggesting vaccine-specific priming.

Sample treatment or condition, as interpreted from the label and publication: approximately 11-day PBMC culture with coronavirus spike peptide pools or control peptides (ViraFEST assay). The ViraFEST assay was used in the study, in which antigen-specific T cells were expanded with peptide pools and expanded clonotypes were subsequently identified by TCR sequencing. The positive SARS-CoV-2 PCR tests of the convalescent patients were dated from March to December 2020, before the Alpha, Beta and Delta variants emerged in the United States. Roughly 2 million PBMCs per well were cultured in IMDM with approximately 4.9% human AB serum and roughly 9.3 IU/ml IL-2, plus 10 ug/ml peptide pools. On days 3 and 7, half of the culture medium was replaced with fresh IL-2-containing medium. Once the cells had been in culture for 10 days, the EasySep CD4+ T cell isolation kit was used to isolate CD4+ T cells by negative selection. Ficoll-Paque Plus gradient centrifugation was used to isolate PBMCs from whole blood, and the isolated PBMCs were then either used fresh or cryopreserved at -140C. Culture conditions were generally each tested in triplicate wells.

The method was PCR. TCR sequencing of DNA from cultured CD4+ T cells used the Oncomine TCR Beta short-read assay at the Johns Hopkins FTIC core. The QIAamp micro DNA kit was used to extract genomic DNA from the cultured CD4+ T cells. The Oncomine TCR Beta libraries from cultured CD4+ T cells were pooled using unique dual indexes and then sequenced on an Illumina iSeq 100. Per the authors' processing: Non-productive sequences were filtered out, and CDR3s that did not start with C, did not end with F or W, or were shorter than 7 amino acids were discarded. Antigen-specific clonotypes were identified with the MANAFEST web application by comparing peptide-stimulated wells with reference and other culture wells. To be called positive, a clone needed an FDR below 0.05, an odds ratio above 5, and a productive frequency above 0.1% in at least two of three replicate wells. Cross-reactive clonotypes were defined as significantly expanded in both SARS-CoV-2 spike wells and at least one common cold coronavirus spike condition. Using R version 3.6.1, CDR3 homology was evaluated through Levenshtein distances (stringdist) along with unrooted phylogenetic trees (ape). TCRdb ran its own pipeline on the public reads, namely fastp trimming at Q25 and MiXCR clone calling, and kept in-frame beta chains. Every CDR3 protein is listed once, alongside the most common genes and DNA of its rows. These V and J calls are TCRdb output, not the study's own analysis. This sample has about 5,000 distinct CDR3 sequences in its table, and roughly two thirds of those were observed once. The top ten constitute around 24% of the sample.

CDR1 and CDR2 were assigned from the germline V gene as SGHVS and FNYEAQ. The CDR3 holds 15 amino acids from the cysteine to the phenylalanine. The sequence is cut down to CDR3 DNA, 45 bases in frame from base 1. The trim is 6 bases for V and 9 bases for J, with a gap of 22 bases between the germline ends. On this clonotype itself: Its antigen has not been determined. No base qualities exist here, and no much larger clone lies one base off it.

The chain is made from TRBV7-6 and TRBJ2-3; the D call could be TRBD1 or TRBD2, with each sharing 5 bases. This receptor was obtained from a human donor who had recovered from COVID-19. Sequenced: CD4+ T cells from blood, cultured in vitro. The nucleotides are TGTGCCAGCAGTTTGCTCGGGACGCCTCAGAGGACGCAGTATTTT. Its translation reads: CASSLLGTPQRTQYF.